This TCR beta chain stems from a study of CD8 T cells in ankylosing spondylitis. Whole-study findings and limits: Clones tied to disease were said to be significantly enriched in matched ankylosing spondylitis synovial fluid. It appeared that ankylosing spondylitis blood was characterized by a TCR beta motif of about 8 highly homologous variants.

This clonotype occurred a few times. What it binds is not known. Germline V CDR1 and CDR2: LGHNA, YNFKEQ. The CDR3 length is 15 residues. V was shortened by 0 bases and J by 3 bases, with 10 bases between the two germline ends. It was by quantitative 5'-RACE with molecular barcodes that TCR beta libraries were made. Using its own MiXCR run on the 5' RACE reads, TCRdb lists one record per CDR3 protein. The top ten hold 3.5% of the sample, which has 500,000 to 650,000 distinct CDR3 sequences, about 5.2% seen once. The rearrangement joins TRBV4-2 to TRBJ2-3; the D gene is possibly TRBD1 (5 bases). This TCR came from a male donor with ankylosing spondylitis. The sequenced sample consisted of blood, either unsorted or a sorted T cell fraction (not recorded which). The CDR3 protein is CASSQDRALTDTQYF. Written as DNA, the CDR3 is TGTGCCAGCAGCCAAGACAGGGCCTTGACAGATACGCAGTATTTT.